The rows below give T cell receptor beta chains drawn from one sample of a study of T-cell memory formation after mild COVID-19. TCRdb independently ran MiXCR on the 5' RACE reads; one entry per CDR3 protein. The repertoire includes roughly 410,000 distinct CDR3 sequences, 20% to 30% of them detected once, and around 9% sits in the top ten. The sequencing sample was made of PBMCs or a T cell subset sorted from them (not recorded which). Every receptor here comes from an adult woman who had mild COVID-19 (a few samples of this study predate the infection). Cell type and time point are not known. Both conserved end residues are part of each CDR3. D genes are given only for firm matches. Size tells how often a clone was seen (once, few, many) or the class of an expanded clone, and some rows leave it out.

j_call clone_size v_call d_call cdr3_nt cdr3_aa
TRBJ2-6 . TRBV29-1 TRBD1 TGCAGCGTAAAGGGACAGGGAAAGACTGGGGCCAACGTCCTGACTTTC CSVKGQGKTGANVLTF
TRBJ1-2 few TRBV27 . TGTGCCAGCAGTTTATGGGCCACAGGGTCCGGCTACACCTTC CASSLWATGSGYTF
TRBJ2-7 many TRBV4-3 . TGCGCCAGCAGCGTATGGGGCGGGGCCGGCTCCTACGAGCAGTACTTC CASSVWGGAGSYEQYF
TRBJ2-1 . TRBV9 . TGTGCCAGCAGCGTAGAACCCTCCTCCTACAATGAGCAGTTCTTC CASSVEPSSYNEQFF
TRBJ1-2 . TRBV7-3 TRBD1 TGTGCCAGCAGCCTAACAGGGGGCGACGATGGCTACACCTTC CASSLTGGDDGYTF
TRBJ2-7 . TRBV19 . TGTGCCAGTAGGGGGGACACGTCCTACGAGCAGTACTTC CASRGDTSYEQYF
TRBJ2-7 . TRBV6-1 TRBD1 TGTGCCAGCAGGACTGGACAGGGAACTTACGAGCAGTACTTC CASRTGQGTYEQYF
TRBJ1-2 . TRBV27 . TGTGCCAGCAGTTCCGACTCTGGTTCAGGGTACGTCTATGGCTACACCTTC CASSSDSGSGYVYGYTF
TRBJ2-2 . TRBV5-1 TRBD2 TGCGCCAGCACCCCTGGGACTAGCGCGAACACCGGGGAGCTGTTTTTT CASTPGTSANTGELFF
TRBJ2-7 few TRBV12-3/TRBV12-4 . TGTGCCAGCAGTGGGAGGGGGGCAGGGAGCTACGAGCAGTACTTC CASSGRGAGSYEQYF
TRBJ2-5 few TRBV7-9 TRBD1 TGTGCCAGCAGCTTCACAGGGGGCACAGAGACCCAGTACTTC CASSFTGGTETQYF
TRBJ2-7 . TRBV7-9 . TGTGCCAGCAGCTCCCAAACGGGGCTGACTAAAGAGCAGTACTTC CASSSQTGLTKEQYF
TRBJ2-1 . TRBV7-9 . TGTGCCAGCAGCTTAGAGCCCCAGTTGGTTAATGAGCAGTTCTTC CASSLEPQLVNEQFF
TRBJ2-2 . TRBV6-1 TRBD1 TGTGCCACGCGGGACAGGGGGCATCCCACCGGGGAGCTGTTTTTT CATRDRGHPTGELFF
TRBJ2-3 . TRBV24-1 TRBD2 TGTGCCACCAGTGATTGGAGCGGGGGGAGCACAGATACGCAGTATTTT CATSDWSGGSTDTQYF
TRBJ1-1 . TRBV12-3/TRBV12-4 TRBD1 TGTGCCAGCAACGTCCCGGGACAGCCGAACACTGAAGCTTTCTTT CASNVPGQPNTEAFF
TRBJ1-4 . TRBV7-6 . TGTGCCAGCAGCTTAGAGTCGGGGCCAAGGGAAAAACTGTTTTTT CASSLESGPREKLFF
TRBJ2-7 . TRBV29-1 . TGCAGCGGGTCCTGGTTCAACGAGCAGTACTTC CSGSWFNEQYF
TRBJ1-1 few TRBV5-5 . TGTGCCAGCAGCTGGGGCCAGGAGAACACTGAAGCTTTCTTT CASSWGQENTEAFF
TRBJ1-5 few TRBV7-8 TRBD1 TGTGCCAGCAGCCGGGACAGATTCGAAGATCAGCCCCAGCATTTT CASSRDRFEDQPQHF
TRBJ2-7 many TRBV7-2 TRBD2 TGTGCCAGCAGCGTCACTAGCGGGAGCCCTTTCTACGAGCAGTACTTC CASSVTSGSPFYEQYF
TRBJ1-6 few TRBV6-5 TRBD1 TGTGCCAGCAGTTACCTCCAGGGGGCCTATTATAATTCACCCCTCCACTTT CASSYLQGAYYNSPLHF
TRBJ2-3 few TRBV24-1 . TGTGCCACCAGTCCATCGGGGACGTCGATTGATACGCAGTATTTT CATSPSGTSIDTQYF
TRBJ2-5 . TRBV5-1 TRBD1 TGCGCCAGCAGCTCGGACAGGCCTGGAGAGACCCAGTACTTC CASSSDRPGETQYF
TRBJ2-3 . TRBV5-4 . TGTGCCAGCAGCCGCACTCCCCCGGATACGCAGTATTTT CASSRTPPDTQYF
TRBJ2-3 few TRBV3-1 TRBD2 TGTGCCAGCAGCCAATCGGGGGGGTTCACAGATACGCAGTATTTT CASSQSGGFTDTQYF
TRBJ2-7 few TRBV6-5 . TGTGCCAGCAACGAGCGGGCCGTACTGAGCTCCTACGAGCAGTACTTC CASNERAVLSSYEQYF
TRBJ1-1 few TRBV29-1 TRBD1 TGCAGCGGAATTCCGGGACAGGGCATGAACACTGAAGCTTTCTTT CSGIPGQGMNTEAFF
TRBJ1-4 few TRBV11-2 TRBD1 TGTGCCAGCAGCCGCGGTTGGGGACAGGGAGGAACTAATGAAAAACTGTTTTTT CASSRGWGQGGTNEKLFF
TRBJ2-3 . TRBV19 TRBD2 TGTGCCAGTAGTATAGAGTCTAGCGGGAAAGGGACAGATACGCAGTATTTT CASSIESSGKGTDTQYF
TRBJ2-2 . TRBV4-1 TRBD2 TGCGCCAGCAGCCTCCACTTGAATAGCGGGGGGGCTGACGGGGAGCTGTTTTTT CASSLHLNSGGADGELFF
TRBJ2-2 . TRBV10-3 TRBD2 TGTGCCACCGACTCGACTAGCGGGGGGACCCCGGGCACCGGGGAGCTGTTTTTT CATDSTSGGTPGTGELFF
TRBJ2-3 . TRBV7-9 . TGTGCCAGCAGCTCCGGACAGTACACAGATACGCAGTATTTT CASSSGQYTDTQYF
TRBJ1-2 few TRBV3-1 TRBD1 TGTGCCAGCAGCCGAAAGGGGGCCTTCTCTAACTATGGCTACACCTTC CASSRKGAFSNYGYTF
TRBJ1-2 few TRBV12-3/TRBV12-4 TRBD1 TGTGCCAGCAGTTATGGACAGGGCGTGGGCTACACCTTC CASSYGQGVGYTF